This record concerns one T cell receptor beta chain sequence. Its antigen is currently unknown. The sample belongs to a study of blood T cells in healthy people across ages. General study findings and limits: The unsorted PBMCs prevented any conclusive comparison of naive versus antigen-experienced cells. It was not known whether donors were CMV positive (a possible confounder of expanded clonotype changes).

Through a sample-barcoded 5' primer and a J-beta primer mix, a second PCR was run for 7 to 11 cycles. Each of the samples gave a minimum of 2.5 million paired-end reads that contained CDR3. From the 5' RACE reads, TCRdb called clonotypes with MiXCR, one entry per CDR3 protein. The data contain hundreds of thousands of distinct CDR3 sequences, 60% to 80% of them singletons. Individuals who donated were healthy Caucasians from Russia aged 6 to 90. Germline CDR1 MNHNY, CDR2 SVGAGI (reference sequence). V shed 2 bases and J 7 bases; nucleotides not matched to a gene: 7. The CDR3 length is 15 residues. The TCR comes from a man under 40 in good health. The V call is TRBV6-6, the J call TRBJ1-4; 7 bases agree with TRBD1. The sequencing sample was made of blood. CDR3 sequence: CASSYTGAFGEKLFF. The CDR3 bases are TGTGCCAGCAGTTACACAGGGGCTTTTGGTGAAAAACTGTTTTTT.